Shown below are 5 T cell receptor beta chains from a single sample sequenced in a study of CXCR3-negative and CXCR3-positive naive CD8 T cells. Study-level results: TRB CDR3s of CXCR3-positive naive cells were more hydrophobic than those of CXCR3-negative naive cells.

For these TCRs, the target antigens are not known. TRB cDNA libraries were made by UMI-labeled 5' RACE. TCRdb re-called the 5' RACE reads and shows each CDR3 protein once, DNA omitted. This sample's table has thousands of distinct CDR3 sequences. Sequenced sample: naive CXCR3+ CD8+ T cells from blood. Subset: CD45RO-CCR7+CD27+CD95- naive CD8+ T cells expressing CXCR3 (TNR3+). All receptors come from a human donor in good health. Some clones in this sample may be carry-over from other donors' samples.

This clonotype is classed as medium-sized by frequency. CDR3 sequence: CASSLTGFSYNEQFF. The V gene is TRBV7-3, the J gene TRBJ2-1. The CDR3 has 15 residues. Germline V gene data show CDR1 as SGHTA and CDR2 as FQGTGA.

CDR3 residues: CASSYERTDTQYF. V is TRBV6-5 and J is TRBJ2-3. This CDR3 spans 13 amino acids. Germline assignment: CDR1 MNHEY and CDR2 SVGAGI.

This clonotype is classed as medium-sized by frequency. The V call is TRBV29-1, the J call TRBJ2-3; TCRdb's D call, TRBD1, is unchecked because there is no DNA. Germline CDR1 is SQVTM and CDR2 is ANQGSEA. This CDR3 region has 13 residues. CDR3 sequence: CSVTPGSTDTQYF.

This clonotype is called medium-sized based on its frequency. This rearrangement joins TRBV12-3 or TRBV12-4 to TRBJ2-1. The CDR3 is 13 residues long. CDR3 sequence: CASRSSAGNEQFF.

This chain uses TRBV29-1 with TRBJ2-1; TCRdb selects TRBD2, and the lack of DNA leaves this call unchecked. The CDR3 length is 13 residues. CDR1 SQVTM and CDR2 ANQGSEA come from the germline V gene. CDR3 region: CSLREGLANEQFF.